The 13 T cell receptor beta chains below all came from one sample that was sequenced in a study of cytomegalovirus exposure and HLA in healthy donors. In the PCR, 60 Vbeta and 13 Jbeta primers were used. Clones were sequenced by immunoSEQ multiplex PCR, and TCRdb holds only the in-frame ones, with some missing. The sample yields 150,000 to 200,000 clones, 60% to 85% seen once. The sequenced sample consisted of PBMCs. Receptor source: a woman aged 25 to 39 in good health and CMV-seronegative.

V usage is TRBV5-6 and J usage is TRBJ1-5; unclear D gene. CDR1 and CDR2 from the germline V gene are SGHDT and YYEEEE. Trimming cost V 2 bases and J 4 bases, with 4 bases left between them. CDR3 length: 12 amino acids. CDR3 in DNA: TGTGCCAGCAGCTTCAGTAATCAGCCCCAGCATTTT. Translation gives CASSFSNQPQHF.

The chain employs TRBV15 and TRBJ1-4; 7 positions match TRBD1. CDR1 is LNHNV and CDR2 is YYDKDF in the germline V gene (reference sequence). The CDR3 is 12 residues long. Losses at the gene ends were 3 bases for V and 12 bases for J; bases not matched to a gene: 4. CDR3: CATSRTGWQLFF. The CDR3, as DNA: TGTGCCACCAGCAGGACAGGGTGGCAACTGTTTTTT.

V gene TRBV10-3 combines with J gene TRBJ2-3, with 9 bases identical to TRBD2. Germline V gives CDR1 ENHRY, CDR2 SYGVKD. The junction had 7 bases not matched to a gene; V was cut back by 6 bases and J by 6 bases. CDR3 length: 14 amino acids. CDR3 nucleotides: TGTGCCATCAGCGCGGCGGGGGGGGTGGATACGCAGTATTTT. Translated: CAISAAGGVDTQYF.

V usage is TRBV7-9 and J usage is TRBJ1-2; D not resolved. The CDR3 extends over 11 amino acids. V dropped 5 bases and J dropped 5 bases, with 6 bases sitting between them. The germline V gene has CDR1 SEHNR and CDR2 FQNEAQ (reference sequence). The CDR3 here is CASSRGYGYTF. CDR3 sequence (DNA): TGTGCCAGCAGCCGAGGATATGGCTACACCTTC.

The genes are TRBV29-1 and TRBJ1-1; D is unclear. V was trimmed by 6 bases and J by 6 bases, leaving 14 bases between them. This CDR3 is built from 12 residues. Germline CDR1 and CDR2: SQVTM and ANQGSEA. The DNA of the CDR3 is TGCAGCGTCGCGGGCCCTCAGCCTGAAGCTTTCTTT. Residues: CSVAGPQPEAFF.

V is TRBV28 and J is TRBJ2-7, with no clear D. Between the trimmed V and J ends, which lost 6 bases and 3 bases, there was a span of 6 bases. CDR1 MDHEN and CDR2 SYDVKM come from the germline V gene. The CDR3 totals 11 residues. CDR3 sequence: CASRSNYEQYF. CDR3 nucleotide sequence: TGTGCCAGCAGATCCAACTACGAGCAGTACTTC.

The chain links TRBV9 to TRBJ1-4, with 7 positions matching TRBD1. The V and J ends lost 4 bases and 0 bases, in that order; junction bases with no gene match: 6. The V gene's germline CDR1 is SGDLS and CDR2 YYNGEE. CDR3 length equals 16 residues. CDR3 coding DNA: TGTGCCAGCAGCCCGGGGACAGCCTCAACTAATGAAAAACTGTTTTTT. It encodes CASSPGTASTNEKLFF.

CDR3 in amino acids: CSVPTGGVSTEAFF. The CDR3 nucleotides are TGCAGCGTCCCCACGGGGGGGGTGTCGACTGAAGCTTTCTTT. The chain has TRBV29-1 and TRBJ1-1; D possibly corresponds to TRBD1 (5 bases). This CDR3 contains 14 residues. Trimming left V 6 bases short and J 5 bases short, with 19 bases between. Germline assignment: CDR1 SQVTM and CDR2 ANQGSEA.

This clone has a handful of counts. Here the CDR3 reads CASSLGGDTEAFF. The DNA of the CDR3 is TGTGCCAGCAGCTTGGGCGGGGACACTGAAGCTTTCTTT. This sequence joins TRBV5-8 and TRBJ1-1; D not resolved. This CDR3 has 13 amino acids. Germline assignment: CDR1 SGHTS and CDR2 YDEGEE. V lost 0 bases and J 3 bases, leaving 6 bases between the germline ends.

The rearrangement uses TRBV6-5 and TRBJ2-1; 11 bases are a match to TRBD2. V lost 5 bases to trimming and J lost 6 bases; unmatched junction nucleotides: 3. Germline assignment: CDR1 MNHEY and CDR2 SVGAGI. This CDR3 spans 14 amino acids. CDR3 amino acids: CASSRLAGFNEQFF. Written as DNA, the CDR3 is TGTGCCAGCAGTCGACTAGCGGGGTTCAATGAGCAGTTCTTC.

The V call is TRBV7-9, the J call TRBJ1-2, with D perhaps TRBD1 (6 bases). Trimming shortened V by 6 bases and J by 5 bases, and 13 bases separated the two germline ends. This CDR3 is built from 13 residues. Germline loops: CDR1 SEHNR, CDR2 FQNEAQ (reference sequence). The CDR3 nucleotides read TGTGCCAGCAGGCCGGGGCAGGGGTATGGCTACACCTTC. It specifies CASRPGQGYGYTF.

In its sample, this clone was seen once. The chain is built from TRBV6-1 and TRBJ1-1; possible D gene TRBD1, 5 bases. Germline V CDR1 and CDR2: MNHNS, SASEGT. CDR3 length: 11 amino acids. The V end lost 6 bases, the J end lost 7 bases, and 9 bases lay between the germline ends. CDR3 sequence (DNA): TGTGCCAGCAGAGGGGTCTTTGAAGCTTTCTTT. Its translation: CASRGVFEAFF.

The gene calls are TRBV15 and TRBJ2-7; a weak D match, TRBD2 (5 bases). This CDR3 contains 15 residues. V was pared by 5 bases and J by 0 bases, with 14 bases between. CDR1 is LNHNV, CDR2 YYDKDF, per germline (reference sequence). This chain's CDR3 is CATSLGGLSSYEQYF. The DNA of the CDR3 is TGTGCCACCAGCCTAGGCGGGCTGAGCTCCTACGAGCAGTACTTC.